These 8 T cell receptor beta chains originate from one sample sequenced in a study of control samples from healthy donors and cancer patients. Method: immunoSEQ multiplex PCR; TCRdb's copy keeps in-frame clones and lacks some. The sample includes about 120,000 clones, approximately 89% of them seen just once. Sequencing was carried out using blood. All receptors come from a man in his sixties in good health.

J is TRBJ2-3 and V is TRBV12-3 or TRBV12-4, with D perhaps TRBD1 (5 bases). The V and J ends lost 5 bases and 5 bases respectively, with 11 bases between them. The CDR3 extends over 13 amino acids. Here the CDR3 reads CASSRSQGDTQYF. For the CDR3, the DNA is TGTGCCAGCAGTAGGTCCCAGGGAGATACGCAGTATTTT.

The chain joins TRBV7-2 to TRBJ1-2; the D gene is possibly TRBD1 (5 bases). V shed 1 base and J shed 6 bases, with 21 bases lying between them. The CDR3 sequence is 17 residues long. Germline values: CDR1 SGHTA, CDR2 FQGNSA. The CDR3 is CASSLDSVAGLTDGYTF. DNA of the CDR3: TGTGCCAGCAGCTTAGACTCCGTGGCAGGGCTAACGGATGGCTACACCTTC.

V usage is TRBV27 and J usage is TRBJ1-4; 8 positions match TRBD1. The length of the CDR3 is 16 residues. Germline values: CDR1 MNHEY, CDR2 SMNVEV (reference sequence). V dropped 4 bases and J dropped 0; count of bases not matched to a gene: 4. For the CDR3, the DNA is TGTGCCAGCAGTTCCGGACAGGGAACAACTAATGAAAAACTGTTTTTT. Protein product: CASSSGQGTTNEKLFF.

J is TRBJ1-1 and V is TRBV3-1 (or the pseudogene TRBV3-2); D not certain. CDR3 length equals 15 residues. Germline CDR1 is LGHDT and CDR2 is YNNKEL (reference sequence). Trimming shortened V by 3 bases and J by 0 bases, and 11 bases separated the two germline ends. Here the CDR3 reads CASSHMSSMNTEAFF. CDR3 bases: TGTGCCAGCAGCCATATGAGCAGCATGAACACTGAAGCTTTCTTT.

The gene calls are TRBV4-2 and TRBJ1-2; TRBD1 aligns across 10 bases. The V segment lost 0 bases and the J segment 4 bases; nucleotides outside the gene matches: 11. The CDR3 runs to 18 residues. In germline, CDR1 is LGHNA, CDR2 YNFKEQ. The chain's CDR3 is CASSQDASPGQGLYGYTF. CDR3 DNA sequence: TGTGCCAGCAGCCAAGATGCGTCACCGGGACAGGGGCTCTATGGCTACACCTTC.

This clone was detected only a few times. The chain carries TRBV3-1 (or the pseudogene TRBV3-2) and TRBJ1-1, with TRBD1 matching over 8 bases. V lost 6 bases, J lost 4 bases, and 4 bases stayed unmatched. CDR1 is LGHDT and CDR2 is YNNKEL in the germline V gene (reference sequence). The CDR3 totals 13 residues. CDR3 nucleotide sequence: TGTGCCAGCAGGCATACAGGGGGCACTGAAGCTTTCTTT. Encoded protein: CASRHTGGTEAFF.

This clone showed up just a few times. The chain has TRBV28 and TRBJ1-3; D is undetermined. The CDR3 covers 14 residues. V lost 2 bases and J lost 2, with 7 bases in between. Germline values: CDR1 MDHEN, CDR2 SYDVKM. In DNA form, the CDR3 reads TGTGCCAGCAGTTTACTTTCCACTGGAAACACCATATATTTT. This translates into CASSLLSTGNTIYF.

V gene TRBV6-1 combines with J gene TRBJ2-2; 8 positions agree with TRBD1. The trim removed 2 bases at V and 4 bases at J, leaving 6 bases unmatched. Looked up from germline, CDR1 is MNHNS and CDR2 is SASEGT. This CDR3 comprises 16 residues. As DNA, the CDR3 is TGTGCCAGCAGTGAATTCGGACAGGGATCCACCGGGGAGCTGTTTTTT. This encodes CASSEFGQGSTGELFF.